This T cell receptor beta chain is drawn from a study of OX40 agonist ivuxolimab in advanced cancers. Study-wide context: Of the patients, three showed partial responses, one with hepatocellular carcinoma and two with cutaneous melanoma. Study-wide results and caveats: The work left the antigen specificity of expanded peripheral T cells undetermined.

The protocol was immunoSEQ multiplex PCR, while the TCRdb copy is restricted to in-frame clones and leaves out a portion. The sample shows 73,000 or so clones, roughly 90% of them seen only once. Of note for this clone: Antigen unknown.

With autoimmune disease history or systemic immunosuppression, patients were excluded. The CDR3 loop spans 14 amino acids. In germline, CDR1 is LNHDA, CDR2 SQIVND (reference sequence). The V and J ends lost 3 bases and 1 base, in that order; junction bases with no gene match: 0. The clonotype was recovered from an adult with an advanced solid tumor such as melanoma, head and neck, liver or kidney cancer. The rearrangement joins TRBV19 to TRBJ1-5, with TRBD1 identical over 7 bases. This specimen was CD4+ or CD8+ T cells sorted from blood, taken in a trial of the OX40 agonist ivuxolimab. The CDR3 sequence: CASSMTGSNQPQHF. The DNA for the CDR3 is TGTGCCAGTAGTATGACAGGGAGCAATCAGCCCCAGCATTTT.